One T cell receptor beta chain is described in this entry. The data were taken from a study of breast tumors, draining lymph nodes, adjacent tissues. Each CDR3 protein is one row after TCRdb ran MiXCR on the multiplex PCR reads. The sample lists 200,000 to 300,000 distinct CDR3 sequences, 30% to 35% seen once, with about 1% in the top ten. Samples came from axillary lymph nodes draining the breast cancer. This TCR was recovered from a female donor with breast cancer. Some clones in this sample may be carry-over from other donors' samples. The specimen was axillary lymph node tissue.

The CDR3 sequence: CASSLGQGLYNEQFF. For the CDR3, the DNA is TGCGCCAGCAGCTTGGGGCAGGGTTTGTACAATGAGCAGTTCTTC. The chain carries TRBV5-1 and TRBJ2-1, with a weak D call TRBD1 (5 bases). V was shortened by 0 bases and J by 4 bases, with 11 bases between the two germline ends. The CDR3 loop spans 15 amino acids. Germline V gives CDR1 SGHRS, CDR2 YFSETQ.